These 9 T cell receptor beta chains were sequenced from one sample in a study of metastatic and nonmetastatic thyroid tumors. With MiXCR, TCRdb called clones anew from the PCR reads. The sample contains roughly 48,000 clones, approximately 20% of which appear only once. Thyroid surgery was performed in patients who had received no treatment beforehand. Sequencing was performed on blood. Receptors were obtained from a male donor with papillary thyroid cancer or a benign thyroid nodule (not recorded which). Some clones in this sample may be carry-over from other donors' samples.

The table lists this clone with a few counts. The chain is built from TRBV6-6 and TRBJ1-2, with 7 positions matching TRBD1. This CDR3 spans 16 amino acids. Trimming took 2 bases from V and 6 from J; bases not matched to a gene: 12. Per germline, CDR1 MNHNY and CDR2 SVGAGI (reference sequence). The CDR3 here is CASSYHDRALIDGYTF. CDR3 DNA sequence: TGTGCCAGCAGTTACCACGACAGGGCCCTTATAGATGGCTACACCTTC.

This clone was detected many times. The chain uses TRBV2 and TRBJ2-1; no definite D call. The V gene's germline CDR1 is SNHLY and CDR2 FYNNEI. This CDR3 has 16 residues. The germline V and J ends were trimmed by 4 bases and 0 bases, with 13 bases remaining between them. The chain's CDR3 is CASSAGLESSYNEQFF. As DNA, the CDR3 is TGTGCCAGCAGTGCGGGCCTAGAGAGCTCCTACAATGAGCAGTTCTTC.

The chain is built from TRBV20-1 and TRBJ2-7; 7 bases are shared with TRBD1. The germline CDR1 and CDR2 sequences are DFQATT and SNEGSKA (reference sequence). With V trimmed by 0 bases and J by 2 bases, 7 bases remained unmatched. This CDR3 spans 15 amino acids. CDR3 DNA sequence: TGCAGTGCTAGAGATGGGAGACAGGGACCCTACGAGCAGTACTTC. Amino acid sequence: CSARDGRQGPYEQYF.

There are many counts of this clone. Relative to the germline gene, one junction end is altered; a read error may explain this. V and J are TRBV7-7 and TRBJ2-5; no clear D. Germline-derived CDR1 and CDR2 are SSHAT and FNYEAQ (reference sequence). The CDR3 is made up of 14 amino acids. DNA for the CDR3: TGTGCTAGCAGCCAGACCTGGGGTCAAGAGACCCAGTACTTC. Translated: CASSQTWGQETQYF.

This clone was detected many times. The rearrangement joins TRBV7-2 to TRBJ2-3; either TRBD1 or TRBD2 may fit D (6 bases each). Trimming cost V 1 base and J 10 bases, with 15 bases left between them. Per germline, CDR1 SGHTA and CDR2 FQGNSA. There are 14 residues in the CDR3. CDR3 region: CASSLDGGPGAQYF. CDR3 coding DNA: TGTGCCAGCAGCTTAGACGGGGGCCCCGGGGCGCAGTATTTT.

This clone was detected only a few times. This chain joins TRBV27 and TRBJ2-7; perhaps TRBD2 as D (5 bases). The CDR3 is 15 amino acids. Trimming removed 2 bases from V and 3 bases from J, with 14 bases in between. The germline V gene has CDR1 MNHEY and CDR2 SMNVEV (reference sequence). The CDR3, as DNA: TGTGCCAGCAGTTTACGGGATCCTAGGTACTACGAGCAGTACGTC. This encodes CASSLRDPRYYEQYV.

This clone has ten or more counts. This chain uses TRBV5-1 with TRBJ2-1; D is ambiguous. This CDR3 is built from 15 residues. V was cut by 3 bases and J by 1 base, with 11 bases left in between. Germline values: CDR1 SGHRS, CDR2 YFSETQ. CDR3 loop: CASSSRTGSYNEQFF. CDR3 DNA: TGCGCCAGCAGCTCCCGGACGGGTTCCTACAATGAGCAGTTCTTC.

At least ten counts were recorded for this clone. Possible read error: a much larger clone is one base away. Other nucleotide sequences from this sample produce the same CDR3. V gene TRBV28 combines with J gene TRBJ1-1; D uncertain. Germline CDR1 reads MDHEN; CDR2 reads SYDVKM. The CDR3 is 16 amino acids. CDR3 sequence (DNA): TGTGCCAGCAGTCAAAGGAAGGGAACTATGAACACTGAAGCTTTCTTC. As protein: CASSQRKGTMNTEAFF.

This chain joins TRBV6-2 or TRBV6-3 and TRBJ1-6; 8 bases fit TRBD1. V was pared by 6 bases and J by 1 base, with 11 bases of the junction left unmatched. In germline, CDR1 is MNHEY, CDR2 SVGEGT. The CDR3 is 18 amino acids. The CDR3 reads CASSSGQGRGSYNSPLHF. The CDR3 DNA is TGTGCCAGCAGCTCCGGACAGGGAAGGGGATCCTATAATTCACCCCTCCACTTT.